This T cell receptor (beta chain) was sequenced in a study of T cells in Graves' hyperthyroidism and ophthalmopathy. Points from the study as a whole: Onset of ophthalmopathy came a median approximately 6.5 months after the model predicted it.

Germline CDR1 MDHEN, CDR2 SYDVKM. V shed 5 bases and J 4 bases; nucleotides not matched to a gene: 9. The CDR3 has 15 amino acids. The investigators amplified TCR beta CDR3 regions from RNA transcripts. The HTBI primer set served for first-round RT-PCR of the TCR CDR3. MiXCR, run by TCRdb on the multiplex PCR reads, gives a single entry per CDR3 protein. This table has 400,000 to 600,000 distinct CDR3 sequences, approximately 16% appearing once. This clonotype was seen ten or more times. Its specificity is unknown. The sequenced sample consisted of blood. The chain recombines TRBV28 with TRBJ1-1; TRBD1 aligns across 8 bases. The receptor comes from a woman aged 25 to 39 with Graves' ophthalmopathy. As DNA, the CDR3 is TGTGCCAGCAGTCCCAACAGGGGGATGGGCACTGAAGCTTTCTTT. Its translation is CASSPNRGMGTEAFF.